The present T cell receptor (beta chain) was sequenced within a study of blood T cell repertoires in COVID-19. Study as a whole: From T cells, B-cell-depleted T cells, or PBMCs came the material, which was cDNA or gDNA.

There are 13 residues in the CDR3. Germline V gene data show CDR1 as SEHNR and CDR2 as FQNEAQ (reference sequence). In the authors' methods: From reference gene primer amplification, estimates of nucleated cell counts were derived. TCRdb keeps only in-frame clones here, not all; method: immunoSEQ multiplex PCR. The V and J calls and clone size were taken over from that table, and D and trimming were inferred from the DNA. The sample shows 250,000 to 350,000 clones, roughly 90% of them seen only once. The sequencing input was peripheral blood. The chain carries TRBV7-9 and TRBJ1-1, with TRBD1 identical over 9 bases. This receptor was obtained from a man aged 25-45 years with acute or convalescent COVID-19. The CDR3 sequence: CTTGGLMNTEAFF. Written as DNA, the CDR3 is TGTACTACAGGGGGCCTCATGAACACTGAAGCTTTCTTT. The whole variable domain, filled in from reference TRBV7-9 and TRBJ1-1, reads DTGVSQNPRHKITKRGQNVTFRCDPISEHNRLYWYRQTLGQGPEFLTYFQNEAQLEKSRLLSDRFSAERPKGSFSTLEIQRTEQGDSAMYLCTTGGLMNTEAFFGQGTRLTVV.